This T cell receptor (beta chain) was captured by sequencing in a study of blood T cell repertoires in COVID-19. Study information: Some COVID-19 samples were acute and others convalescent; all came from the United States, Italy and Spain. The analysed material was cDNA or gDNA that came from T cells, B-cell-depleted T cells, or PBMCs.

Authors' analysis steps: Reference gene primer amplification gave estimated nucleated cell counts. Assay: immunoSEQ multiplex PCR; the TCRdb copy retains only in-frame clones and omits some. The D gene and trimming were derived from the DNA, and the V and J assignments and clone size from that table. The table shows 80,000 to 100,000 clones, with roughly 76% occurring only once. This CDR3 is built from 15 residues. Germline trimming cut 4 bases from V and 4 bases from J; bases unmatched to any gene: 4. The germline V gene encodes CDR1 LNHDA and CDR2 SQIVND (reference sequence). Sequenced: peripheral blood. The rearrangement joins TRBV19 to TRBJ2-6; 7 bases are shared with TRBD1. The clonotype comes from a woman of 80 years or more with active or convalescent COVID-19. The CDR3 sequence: CASSKGAAGANVLTF. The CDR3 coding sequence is TGTGCCAGTAGTAAGGGGGCGGCGGGGGCCAACGTCCTGACTTTC.